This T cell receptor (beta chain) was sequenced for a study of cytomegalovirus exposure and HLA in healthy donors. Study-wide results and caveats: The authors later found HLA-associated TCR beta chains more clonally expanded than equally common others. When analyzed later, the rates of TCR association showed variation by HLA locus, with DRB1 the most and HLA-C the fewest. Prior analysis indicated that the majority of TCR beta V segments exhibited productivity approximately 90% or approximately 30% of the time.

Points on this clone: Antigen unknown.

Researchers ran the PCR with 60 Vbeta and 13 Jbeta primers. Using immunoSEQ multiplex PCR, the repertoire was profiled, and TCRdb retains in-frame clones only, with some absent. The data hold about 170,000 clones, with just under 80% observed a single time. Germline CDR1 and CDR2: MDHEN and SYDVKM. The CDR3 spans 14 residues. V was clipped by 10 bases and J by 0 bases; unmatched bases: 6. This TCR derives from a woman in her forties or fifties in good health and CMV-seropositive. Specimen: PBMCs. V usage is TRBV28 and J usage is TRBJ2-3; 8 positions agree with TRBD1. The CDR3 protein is CATNRDRSTDTQYF. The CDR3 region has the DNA TGTGCCACCAACCGGGACAGGAGCACAGATACGCAGTATTTT.